This T cell receptor beta chain was found in a study of T cell clonality in common variable immunodeficiency. In the case of this clone: Its antigen is as yet unknown. The sequenced fragment ends 3 residues before the CDR3 boundary, so the rest is inferred from the germline J gene.

This CDR3 contains 19 residues. CDR1 is LNHDA and CDR2 is SQIVND in the germline V gene (reference sequence). Between the trimmed V and J ends, which lost 2 bases and 0 bases, there was a span of 20 bases. Sequenced by immunoSEQ multiplex PCR; TCRdb stores in-frame clones only, minus some. Altogether over 20,000 clones were found in the sample, and no singletons occur. The study's findings and limits: Fewer deletions and N-nucleotide insertions were reportedly seen in common variable immunodeficiency TCR beta sequences.

What was sequenced was peripheral blood mononuclear cells. The receptor was derived from a human donor with common variable immunodeficiency. The V and J genes are TRBV19 and TRBJ1-5; D perhaps matches TRBD1 (5 bases). This CDR3 is CASSISRDTSLRSNQPQHF. The CDR3 bases that were read are TGTGCCAGTAGTATAAGCAGGGATACTAGCCTCCGTAGCAATCAGCCC. Full variable domain (outside the CDR3, taken from reference TRBV19 and TRBJ1-5): DGGITQSPKYLFRKEGQNVTLSCEQNLNHDAMYWYRQDPGQGLRLIYYSQIVNDFQKGDIAEGYSVSREKKESFPLTVTSAQKNPTAFYLCASSISRDTSLRSNQPQHFGDGTRLSIL.